The T cell receptor beta chain under discussion was sequenced for a study of T cells expressing NK-cell markers. Study-level information: According to the study, TCR beta repertoires originated from sorted CD3+CD56+NKG2C+, CD3+CD56+NKG2C- and CD3+CD56-NKG2C+ T cells. Study outcomes and limitations: Leadership of the CD3+CD56-NKG2C+ fraction also belonged to these clonotypes in several donors. Dominant NKG2C+ clonotypes accounted for about 1.0-8% of CD8+ T cells in roughly 6 donors.

UMIs were included in TCR beta cDNA generated by 5'RACE template switching. TCRdb reprocessed the 5' RACE reads, with one entry per CDR3 protein and no DNA. The specimen's table records some 600,000 distinct CDR3 sequences. This CDR3 comprises 16 residues. Looked up from germline, CDR1 is DFQATT and CDR2 is SNEGSKA (reference sequence). In regard to this clonotype: Its antigen is still unknown.

Sequenced input: blood T cells: a sorted CD56 or NKG2C T cell subset, CD4+ or CD8+ T cells, or bulk PBMC T cells (not recorded which). The rearrangement links TRBV20-1 to TRBJ2-3; TCRdb reports TRBD2, a call that lacks DNA to check it against. This sequence was found in a man between 18 and 35 years old in good health. The CDR3: CSARDSGRAGEDTQYF.